This TCR beta chain was observed in a study of T cell responses to AZD1222 COVID-19 vaccine. Study-level results: The donors showed a predominance of white British ancestry and of females, with possible underestimation of clonal diversity. The span of vaccine-associated CD4 TCRs extended across spike, with dominance at 160-218 and 743-854. In the spike-specific TCR repertoire, nearly half reportedly target unmutated variant regions. Breadth and depth of Spike-specific TCRs rose after two AZD1222 doses.

As to this clone: Its antigen is as yet unknown.

Some clones are missing from TCRdb's copy, which holds only in-frame ones; the method was immunoSEQ multiplex PCR. The sample yields 100,000 to 150,000 clones, around 83% seen once. Germline V lookup: CDR1 SNHLY, CDR2 FYNNEI. J was trimmed by 3 bases and V by 8 bases; bases with no gene match: 5. The CDR3 covers 14 residues. This sample comprised peripheral blood, obtained 28 days after the second AZD1222 dose. The sequence came from an adult who received the AZD1222 COVID-19 vaccine. The rearrangement uses TRBV2 and TRBJ2-3; TRBD2 agrees at 10 bases. CDR3 nucleotide sequence: TGTGCCAGCTCGGGACTAGCGAGGACAGATACGCAGTATTTT. Encoded protein: CASSGLARTDTQYF.